Shown below are 17 T cell receptor beta chains from a single sample sequenced in a study of blood T cell repertoires in COVID-19. Sequencing was performed with immunoSEQ multiplex PCR; in TCRdb, only in-frame clones are kept and a portion is missing. The sample includes 200,000 to 250,000 clones, about 85% of them seen just once. The sample consisted of PBMCs or T cells enriched from blood (not recorded which). The receptors here all came from a man in his thirties or forties who had recovered from COVID-19.

V and J are TRBV21-1 and TRBJ1-2; the table's D gene call, TRBD1, was not cross checked with the DNA. TRBV21-1 is a pseudogene segment. CDR3 length equals 14 residues. The CDR3 region has the DNA TGTGCCAGCAGCAAATGGACAGGGCAGCGAATCTACACCTTC. The encoded protein is CASSKWTGQRIYTF.

The chain combines TRBV21-1 with TRBJ1-1; no check of the table's D call, TRBD1, against the DNA was made. TRBV21-1 is recorded as a pseudogene. The CDR3 extends over 13 amino acids. In nucleotides, the CDR3 is TGTGCCAGCAGGGACAGGTTCCCGACTGAAGCTTTCTTT. It translates to CASRDRFPTEAFF.

J is TRBJ2-2 and V is TRBV5-8; unclear D gene. Trimming pared 2 bases from V and 6 bases from J, leaving 11 bases between. Germline V CDR1 and CDR2: SGHTS, YDEGEE. The CDR3 is 14 residues long. CDR3 nucleotide sequence: TGTGCCAGCAGCTTTCTTCTCGGGTCCGGGGAGCTGTTTTTT. Translated, it gives CASSFLLGSGELFF.

This sequence joins TRBV28 and TRBJ2-3, with D maybe TRBD2 (5 bases). Germline V gene data show CDR1 as MDHEN and CDR2 as SYDVKM. This CDR3 spans 13 amino acids. Deletions cut 7 bases from V and 3 bases from J, with 11 bases between. Written as DNA, the CDR3 is TGTGCCAGCAATCTACGAGGGACAGATACGCAGTATTTT. Protein sequence: CASNLRGTDTQYF.

The CDR3 region is CASSTRRDRDNQPQHF. The CDR3 region has the DNA TGTGCCAGTAGCACCCGCCGGGACAGGGACAATCAGCCCCAGCATTTT. This rearrangement joins TRBV19 to TRBJ1-5, with 9 bases aligning to TRBD1. Germline CDR1 LNHDA, CDR2 SQIVND (reference sequence). J lost 3 bases, V lost 6 bases, and 9 bases had no gene match. The CDR3 covers 16 residues.

The chain recombines TRBV28 with TRBJ2-7, with 9 bases fitting TRBD1. V lost 8 bases, J lost 6 bases, and 14 bases stayed unmatched. The CDR3 runs to 15 residues. Germline lookup yields CDR1 MDHEN and CDR2 SYDVKM. For the CDR3, the DNA is TGTGCCAGCGGAACTGCGACAGGGGGGGGCCGCGAGCAGTACTTC. Translated: CASGTATGGGREQYF. Full variable domain (missing parts from reference TRBV28 and TRBJ2-7): DVKVTQSSRYLVKRTGEKVFLECVQDMDHENMFWYRQDPGLGLRLIYFSYDVKMKEKGDIPEGYSVSREKKERFSLILESASTNQTSMYLCASGTATGGGREQYFGPGTRLTVT.

The CDR3 reads CASSLALSGNTIYF. In DNA, the CDR3 is TGTGCCAGCAGCTTGGCACTCTCTGGAAACACCATATATTTT. The chain joins TRBV5-6 to TRBJ1-3; D gene unclear. Germline V gene lookup returns CDR1 SGHDT and CDR2 YYEEEE. CDR3 length equals 14 residues. V was clipped by 0 bases and J by 0 bases, with 4 bases between them.

This clone was recorded once. The V gene is TRBV6-6, the J gene TRBJ1-1, with 8 bases matching TRBD1. J lost 3 bases, V lost 7 bases, and 4 bases had no gene match. The CDR3 totals 13 residues. Germline assignment: CDR1 MNHNY and CDR2 SVGAGI (reference sequence). The CDR3 region is CASTVDRDTEAFF. CDR3 DNA: TGTGCCAGCACCGTGGACAGGGACACTGAAGCTTTCTTT.

The chain carries TRBV6-6 and TRBJ1-2; 7 bases fit TRBD1. The CDR3 runs 15 residues. The V and J ends lost 6 bases and 3 bases, in that order; junction bases with no gene match: 10. The germline CDR1 and CDR2 sequences are MNHNY and SVGAGI (reference sequence). CDR3 bases: TGTGCCAGCAGACCAAGACAGGGCGCACACTATGGCTACACCTTC. Its protein product is CASRPRQGAHYGYTF.

This clone was seen only once. The V and J genes are TRBV4-2 and TRBJ2-5, with TRBD2 matching over 9 bases. V trimming: 0 bases; J trimming: 7 bases; junction bases outside the gene matches: 12. The CDR3 consists of 17 residues. Germline V lookup: CDR1 LGHNA, CDR2 YNFKEQ. CDR3 protein: CASSQETSGGSVTTQYF. CDR3 DNA: TGTGCCAGCAGCCAAGAAACCAGCGGGGGGTCCGTTACGACCCAGTACTTC.

V and J are TRBV18 and TRBJ1-3; D is perhaps TRBD1 (6 bases). The germline V and J ends were trimmed by 6 bases and 0 bases, with 12 bases remaining between them. This CDR3 is built from 15 residues. Germline lookup yields CDR1 KGHSH and CDR2 LQKENI. The CDR3 DNA reads as TGTGCCAGCTCCCCCGCACAGGGCTCTGGAAACACCATATATTTT. Its protein product is CASSPAQGSGNTIYF.

This chain links TRBV2 with TRBJ1-2; D is unresolved. Germline CDR1 SNHLY, CDR2 FYNNEI. The CDR3 sequence is 13 residues long. Between the trimmed V and J ends, which lost 2 bases and 2 bases, there was a span of 6 bases. DNA for the CDR3: TGTGCCAGCAGTGAACGCGGGAACTATGGCTACACCTTC. This translates into CASSERGNYGYTF.

The sample holds one count of this clone. The chain couples TRBV7-6 to TRBJ1-2; D is undetermined. V lost 6 bases and J 5 bases, leaving 13 bases between the germline ends. Germline CDR1 is SGHVS and CDR2 is FNYEAQ. The CDR3 covers 13 residues. The CDR3 reads CASSHEVGYGYTF. CDR3 in DNA: TGTGCCAGCAGTCATGAGGTTGGATATGGCTACACCTTC.

The chain has TRBV2 and TRBJ2-7; 12 bases agree with TRBD1. V shed 5 bases, J shed 9 bases, and the junction held 8 bases outside the gene matches. The CDR3 runs to 14 residues. In germline, CDR1 is SNHLY, CDR2 FYNNEI. The CDR3 sequence: CASSTGTGGLGQYF. The CDR3 DNA reads TGTGCCAGCAGTACCGGGACAGGGGGCTTGGGGCAGTACTTC.

The rearrangement joins TRBV2 to TRBJ1-4; D might be TRBD1 (6 bases). The CDR3 totals 12 residues. Germline values: CDR1 SNHLY, CDR2 FYNNEI. Trimming pared 6 bases from V and 14 bases from J, leaving 16 bases between. The CDR3 region has the DNA TGTGCCAGCAGCAGGTCAGGGGACGAGCTGTTTTTT. Translation: CASSRSGDELFF. Together with reference TRBV2 and TRBJ1-4, the CDR3 gives the full variable domain: EPEVTQTPSHQVTQMGQEVILRCVPISNHLYFYWYRQILGQKVEFLVSFYNNEISEKSEIFDDQFSVERPDGSNFTLKIRSTKLEDSAMYFCASSRSGDELFFGSGTQLSVL.

Only one count was recorded for this clone. The rearrangement links TRBV5-1 to TRBJ2-2, with TRBD2 as a possible D gene (5 bases). The V and J ends lost 5 bases and 4 bases respectively, with 15 bases between them. Germline-derived CDR1 and CDR2 are SGHRS and YFSETQ. The CDR3 has 15 residues. CDR3 sequence (DNA): TGCGCCAGCAGGAGGGTTTTCGATGCCACCGGGGAGCTGTTTTTT. Translated, it gives CASRRVFDATGELFF.

The chain links TRBV13 to TRBJ2-7; tentative D call: TRBD2 (5 bases). The length of the CDR3 is 13 residues. V was cut by 3 bases and J by 3 bases, with 9 bases left in between. From germline, CDR1 is PRHDT and CDR2 FYEKMQ (reference sequence). The CDR3 is CASSFPGSYEQYF. CDR3 bases: TGTGCCAGCAGCTTCCCTGGGAGCTACGAGCAGTACTTC. The full variable domain, rest sourced from reference TRBV13 and TRBJ2-7, is AAGVIQSPRHLIKEKRETATLKCYPIPRHDTVYWYQQGPGQDPQFLISFYEKMQSDKGSIPDRFSAQQFSDYHSELNMSSLELGDSALYFCASSFPGSYEQYFGPGTRLTVT.